Included here is one T cell receptor (beta chain) sequence, with context. This could be a read error, since a much larger clone is one nucleotide away. CDR1 is DFQATT and CDR2 is SNEGSKA in the germline V gene (reference sequence). The CDR3 loop spans 11 amino acids. A modified ARM-PCR protocol with three rounds of nested PCR amplified TCRbeta. TCRdb re-analysed the multiplex PCR reads in MiXCR, keeping a single row per CDR3 protein. Of about 120,000 distinct CDR3 sequences in the sample, about 66% were seen once. This entry is derived from a study of tumor and adjacent non-tumor tissue in lung cancer. About the study: The cohort had about 12 adenocarcinoma, a couple of squamous cell and 1 small cell patients.

The template was RNA from unsorted bulk tissue. Newly diagnosed lung cancer patients had thoracic surgery in China, August–late 2014, without prior chemotherapy. The sequence derives from a man aged 30 to 39 with non-small cell lung cancer. Sequencing input: lung tumor tissue. V gene TRBV20-1 combines with J gene TRBJ1-2; 7 bases are a match to TRBD1. The CDR3 reads CLRGQNYGYTF. CDR3 in DNA: TGTTTGCGGGGACAGAACTATGGCTACACCTTC.